This T cell receptor beta chain was retrieved from a study of T cell responses to AZD1222 COVID-19 vaccine. The CDR3 sequence is 17 residues long. CDR1 and CDR2 from the germline V gene are LNHNV and YYDKDF (reference sequence). V was pared by 3 bases and J by 7 bases, with 9 bases of the junction left unmatched. The repertoire was sequenced with immunoSEQ multiplex PCR; TCRdb's copy has only in-frame clones and lacks some. This sample has 180,000 or so clones, with approximately 90% found just once. Study-level findings and limits: Donors, mostly white British, included more females; clonal diversity was possibly underestimated.

For this clone: Antigen: not known.

V and J are TRBV15 and TRBJ2-3, with TRBD2 matching 14 bases. The material was peripheral blood, obtained 28 days after the second AZD1222 dose. This TCR was sampled from an adult who received the AZD1222 COVID-19 vaccine. CDR3 in DNA: TGTGCCACCAGCAGCCCCGGACTAGCGGGAGGATTATATACGCAGTATTTT. It specifies CATSSPGLAGGLYTQYF.